This entry describes one T cell receptor beta chain. Its target is unknown. The data were taken from a study of spatial heterogeneity in lung cancer. Study at large: Each time, sequencing found more beta-chain sequences than alpha-chain sequences. Study outcomes and limitations: Detection of ubiquitous tumor TCRs in blood was higher at resection than follow-up.

V gave up 1 base and J gave up 6 bases, with 7 bases separating them. Germline assignment: CDR1 SGHTA and CDR2 FQGNSA. The CDR3 loop spans 13 amino acids. Every TCR cDNA molecule carried a tag that served as a unique molecular identifier. TCRdb itself ran the 5' RACE reads through MiXCR, one entry per CDR3 protein. The sample lists some 37,000 distinct CDR3 sequences, 7.5% occurring once. Time point noted: sample taken at primary tumor resection. The study sequenced unsorted whole RNA from tumor, nontumor lung or frozen PBMC. The donors were some 70 patients with non-small cell lung cancer that was early-stage and untreated.

The sample was PBMCs, taken at surgery. The TCR sequence derives from a male donor with early-stage non-small cell lung cancer. The chain uses TRBV7-2 and TRBJ1-5; D ambiguous. CDR3 sequence (DNA): TGTGCCAGCAGCTTAGATGGGGTTCAGCCCCAGCATTTT. It specifies CASSLDGVQPQHF.